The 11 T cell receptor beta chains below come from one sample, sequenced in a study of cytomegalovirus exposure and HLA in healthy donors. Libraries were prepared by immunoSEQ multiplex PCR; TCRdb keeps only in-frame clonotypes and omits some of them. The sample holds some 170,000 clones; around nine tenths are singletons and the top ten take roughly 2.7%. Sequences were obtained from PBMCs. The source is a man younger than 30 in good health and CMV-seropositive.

CDR3 protein: CATAANGDTQYF. CDR3 bases: TGTGCCACGGCGGCCAATGGGGATACGCAGTATTTT. This sequence joins TRBV30 and TRBJ2-3; D unresolved. This CDR3 comprises 12 residues. V lost 8 bases and J lost 6, with 15 bases in between. The germline CDR1 and CDR2 sequences are GTSNPN and SVGIG (reference sequence).

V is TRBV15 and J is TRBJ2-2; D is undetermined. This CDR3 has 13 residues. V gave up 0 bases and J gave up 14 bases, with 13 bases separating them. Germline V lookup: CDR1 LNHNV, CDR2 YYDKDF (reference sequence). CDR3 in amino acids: CATSRDRTEILFF. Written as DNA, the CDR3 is TGTGCCACCAGCAGAGATCGAACAGAAATACTGTTTTTT.

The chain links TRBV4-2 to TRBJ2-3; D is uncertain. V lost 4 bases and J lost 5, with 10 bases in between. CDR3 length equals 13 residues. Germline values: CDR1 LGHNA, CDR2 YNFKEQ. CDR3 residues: CASSPFARDTQYF. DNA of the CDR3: TGTGCCAGCAGCCCTTTCGCGAGAGATACGCAGTATTTT.

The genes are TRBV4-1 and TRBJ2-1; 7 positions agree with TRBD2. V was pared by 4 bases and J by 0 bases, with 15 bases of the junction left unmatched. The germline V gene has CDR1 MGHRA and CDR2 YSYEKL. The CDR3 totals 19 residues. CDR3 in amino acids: CASSPGGSGTLRSYNEQFF. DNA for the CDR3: TGCGCCAGCAGCCCCGGGGGAAGCGGGACCCTTCGCTCCTACAATGAGCAGTTCTTC.

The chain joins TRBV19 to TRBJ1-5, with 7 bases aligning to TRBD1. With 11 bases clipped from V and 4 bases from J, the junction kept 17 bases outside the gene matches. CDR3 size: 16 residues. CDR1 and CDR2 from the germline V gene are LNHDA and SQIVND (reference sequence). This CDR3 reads CAQAFRDRSQNQPQHF. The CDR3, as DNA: TGTGCCCAGGCTTTCCGGGACAGATCCCAAAATCAGCCCCAGCATTTT.

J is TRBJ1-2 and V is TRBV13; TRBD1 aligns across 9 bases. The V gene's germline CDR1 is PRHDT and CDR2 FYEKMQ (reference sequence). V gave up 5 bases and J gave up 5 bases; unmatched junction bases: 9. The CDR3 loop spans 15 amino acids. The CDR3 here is CASSITGGDPYGYTF. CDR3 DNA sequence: TGTGCCAGCAGCATTACAGGGGGCGATCCGTATGGCTACACCTTC.

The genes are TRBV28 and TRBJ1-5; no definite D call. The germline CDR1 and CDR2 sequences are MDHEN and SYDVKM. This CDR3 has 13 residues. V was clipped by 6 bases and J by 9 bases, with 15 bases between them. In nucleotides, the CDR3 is TGTGCCAGCAGCCCTCGGAGGATTTCGCCCCAGCATTTT. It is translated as CASSPRRISPQHF.

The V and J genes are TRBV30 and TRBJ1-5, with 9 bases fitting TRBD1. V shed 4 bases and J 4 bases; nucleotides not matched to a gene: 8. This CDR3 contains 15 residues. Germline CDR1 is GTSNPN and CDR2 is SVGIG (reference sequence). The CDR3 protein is CAWNHQGQGNQPQHF. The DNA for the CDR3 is TGTGCCTGGAATCATCAGGGACAGGGAAATCAGCCCCAGCATTTT.

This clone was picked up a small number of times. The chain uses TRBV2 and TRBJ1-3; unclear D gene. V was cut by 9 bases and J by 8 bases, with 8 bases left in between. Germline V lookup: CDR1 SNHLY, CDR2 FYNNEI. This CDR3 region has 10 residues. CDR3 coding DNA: TGTGCCAGTATCCGGGACACCATATATTTT. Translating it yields CASIRDTIYF.

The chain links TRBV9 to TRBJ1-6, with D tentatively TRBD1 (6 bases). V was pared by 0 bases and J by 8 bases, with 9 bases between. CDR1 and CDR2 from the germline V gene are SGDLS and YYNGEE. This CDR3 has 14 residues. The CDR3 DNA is TGTGCCAGCAGCGTAGGCAGGGGTGATTCACCCCTCCACTTT. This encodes CASSVGRGDSPLHF.

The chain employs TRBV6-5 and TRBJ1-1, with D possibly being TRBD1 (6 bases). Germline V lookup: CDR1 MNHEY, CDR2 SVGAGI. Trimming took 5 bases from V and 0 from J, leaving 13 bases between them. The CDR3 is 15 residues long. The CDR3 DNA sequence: TGTGCCAGCAGTCGGACAGATACGTTGAACACTGAAGCTTTCTTT. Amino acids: CASSRTDTLNTEAFF.